These 18 T cell receptor beta chains were sequenced from one sample in a study of blood T cell repertoires in COVID-19. The assay was immunoSEQ multiplex PCR, and TCRdb's table has in-frame clones only and misses some. The sample consists of fewer than 350,000 clones, roughly nine tenths of them appearing once. The sequencing sample was made of PBMCs or T cells enriched from blood (not recorded which). The receptors shown here come from a woman aged 40 to 55 who had recovered from COVID-19.

This chain uses TRBV28 with TRBJ2-3; 9 bases are a match to TRBD1. From germline, CDR1 is MDHEN and CDR2 SYDVKM. The CDR3 is 16 residues long. V gave up 5 bases and J gave up 3 bases; unmatched junction bases: 9. The CDR3 DNA reads as TGTGCCAGCAGTCCCCGCGGGACAGGGCGAACAGATACGCAGTATTTT. It encodes CASSPRGTGRTDTQYF. Using reference TRBV28 and TRBJ2-3 for the parts outside the CDR3, the full variable domain is DVKVTQSSRYLVKRTGEKVFLECVQDMDHENMFWYRQDPGLGLRLIYFSYDVKMKEKGDIPEGYSVSREKKERFSLILESASTNQTSMYLCASSPRGTGRTDTQYFGPGTRLTVL.

This chain uses TRBV7-3 with TRBJ2-3; 7 nucleotides agree with TRBD2. The CDR3 is 16 residues long. Germline V gene sequence: CDR1 SGHTA, CDR2 FQGTGA. With V trimmed by 4 bases and J by 5 bases, 12 bases remained unmatched. CDR3 residues: CASSSNPMGGGDTQYF. CDR3 in DNA: TGTGCCAGCAGCTCTAACCCTATGGGCGGGGGAGATACGCAGTATTTT.

J is TRBJ1-4 and V is TRBV28; 8 nucleotides match TRBD1. The germline V gene encodes CDR1 MDHEN and CDR2 SYDVKM. The junction had 11 bases not matched to a gene; V was cut back by 5 bases and J by 3 bases. This CDR3 is built from 17 residues. CDR3 protein: CASSQRGQVAANEKLFF. The CDR3 nucleotides read TGTGCCAGCAGTCAACGGGGACAGGTGGCGGCTAATGAAAAACTGTTTTTT.

This clone was picked up one time. V is TRBV28 and J is TRBJ2-3, with D perhaps TRBD1 (5 bases). The germline gives CDR1 MDHEN, CDR2 SYDVKM. This CDR3 is built from 12 residues. Trimming took 3 bases from V and 14 from J, leaving 15 bases between them. The CDR3 is CASSFSQTVRYF. CDR3 in DNA: TGTGCCAGCAGTTTCTCACAGACAGTAAGGTATTTT.

The CDR3 reads CASSPRTSYEQYF. CDR3 sequence (DNA): TGTGCCAGCAGTCCTAGGACTTCCTACGAGCAGTACTTC. The chain is built from TRBV6-5 and TRBJ2-7, with a tentative D call TRBD2 (5 bases). The CDR3 is 13 amino acids. V lost 5 bases and J 1 base, leaving 9 bases between the germline ends. The V gene's germline CDR1 is MNHEY and CDR2 SVGAGI.

V and J are TRBV7-2 and TRBJ1-2; D not resolved. V was cut by 0 bases and J by 6 bases, with 20 bases left in between. CDR3 length: 17 residues. Germline V CDR1 and CDR2: SGHTA, FQGNSA. The CDR3 nucleotides read TGTGCCAGCAGCTTAGCTTCCCTACCCGGGGTCCCCAATGGCTACACCTTC. This gives the protein CASSLASLPGVPNGYTF.

V is TRBV18 and J is TRBJ2-7, with D uncertain. The V gene's germline CDR1 is KGHSH and CDR2 LQKENI. The CDR3 extends over 13 amino acids. The V end lost 0 bases, the J end lost 5 bases, and 8 bases lay between the germline ends. CDR3 nucleotide sequence: TGTGCCAGCTCACCACCGGTCGCAGACGAGCAGTACTTC. Translation gives CASSPPVADEQYF.

A remark on this clone: This sample also contains other DNA sequences that code for the same CDR3. The chain uses TRBV28 and TRBJ2-3; D ambiguous. The germline CDR1 and CDR2 sequences are MDHEN and SYDVKM. V was shortened by 3 bases and J by 6 bases, with 4 bases between the two germline ends. The CDR3 runs to 11 residues. Here the CDR3 reads CASSFRDTQYF. The CDR3 DNA is TGTGCCAGCAGTTTCCGGGATACGCAGTATTTT.

This clone was counted once. The V gene is TRBV27, the J gene TRBJ1-1, with 8 nucleotides matching TRBD1. Germline V gene data show CDR1 as MNHEY and CDR2 as SMNVEV (reference sequence). With V trimmed by 3 bases and J by 8 bases, 11 bases remained unmatched. The CDR3 sequence is 15 residues long. CDR3 residues: CASSFSETGEGEAFF. In DNA, the CDR3 is TGTGCCAGCAGTTTTTCCGAGACAGGGGAAGGCGAAGCTTTCTTT.

The chain combines TRBV4-2 with TRBJ2-1; 9 nucleotides agree with TRBD2. This CDR3 spans 17 amino acids. The ends lost 3 bases at V and 5 bases at J; junction bases unmatched: 11. Looked up from germline, CDR1 is LGHNA and CDR2 is YNFKEQ. DNA for the CDR3: TGTGCCAGCAGCCAGGAGCCTCTAGCGGGATCCCACAATGAGCAGTTCTTC. Protein sequence: CASSQEPLAGSHNEQFF.

The chain has TRBV7-3 and TRBJ2-3, with TRBD2 matching over 8 bases. Looked up from germline, CDR1 is SGHTA and CDR2 is FQGTGA. CDR3 size: 13 residues. Trimming took 6 bases from V and 7 from J; bases not matched to a gene: 6. CDR3: CASSEGLGYTQYF. The CDR3 DNA is TGTGCCAGCAGTGAGGGACTAGGCTATACGCAGTATTTT.

The chain carries TRBV6-5 and TRBJ2-1; D is perhaps TRBD2 (7 bases). Germline lookup yields CDR1 MNHEY and CDR2 SVGAGI. The V end was cut by 7 bases, the J end by 10 bases, with 17 bases between. This CDR3 is built from 13 residues. The CDR3 loop is CASTQQGGGEQFF. In DNA, the CDR3 is TGTGCCAGCACCCAGCAGGGCGGGGGCGAGCAGTTCTTC.

This chain joins TRBV9 and TRBJ1-1; TRBD1 matches 7 bases. Germline V gene sequence: CDR1 SGDLS, CDR2 YYNGEE. CDR3 size: 15 residues. Trimming cost V 4 bases and J 0 bases; bases outside gene matches: 6. The CDR3 coding sequence is TGTGCCAGCAGCCCCCGAGGGACAGTGAACACTGAAGCTTTCTTT. It is translated as CASSPRGTVNTEAFF.

This clone has a handful of counts. This chain uses TRBV19 with TRBJ2-3; a weak D match, TRBD1 (5 bases). V lost 4 bases and J 4 bases, leaving 21 bases between the germline ends. The germline V gene encodes CDR1 LNHDA and CDR2 SQIVND (reference sequence). This CDR3 has 17 amino acids. In nucleotides, the CDR3 is TGTGCCAGTAGTAAACTGGGGCAATGGAAGGCGGCAGATACGCAGTATTTT. Amino acid sequence: CASSKLGQWKAADTQYF.

This clone was seen a few times. The chain is built from TRBV30 and TRBJ2-2; TRBD1 aligns across 7 bases. V shed 4 bases and J 7 bases; nucleotides not matched to a gene: 12. Germline-derived CDR1 and CDR2 are GTSNPN and SVGIG (reference sequence). The CDR3 has 15 amino acids. The CDR3 DNA sequence: TGTGCCTGGACCAAGACAGGGCAGTCCGGCGGGGAGCTGTTTTTT. It is translated as CAWTKTGQSGGELFF.

The chain employs TRBV10-3 and TRBJ2-2; 10 bases align to TRBD2. The CDR3 covers 17 residues. Germline CDR1 is ENHRY and CDR2 is SYGVKD. The ends lost 1 base at V and 5 bases at J; junction bases unmatched: 7. The CDR3 DNA follows: TGTGCCATCAGTGAGTTAGGGACTAGCGAAGGTACCGGGGAGCTGTTTTTT. Protein: CAISELGTSEGTGELFF.

The chain employs TRBV28 and TRBJ1-3; a possible D gene is TRBD1 (6 bases). This CDR3 has 13 amino acids. The germline V gene encodes CDR1 MDHEN and CDR2 SYDVKM. V was shortened by 8 bases and J by 4 bases, with 12 bases between the two germline ends. CDR3 sequence reads: CASGTGIGNTIYF. CDR3 DNA sequence: TGTGCCAGCGGAACAGGGATCGGAAACACCATATATTTT.

The chain is built from TRBV4-3 and TRBJ2-3; D perhaps matches TRBD2 (6 bases). V was shortened by 0 bases and J by 3 bases, with 19 bases between the two germline ends. The CDR3 extends over 18 amino acids. Germline V CDR1 and CDR2: LGHNA, YSLEER. CDR3 DNA sequence: TGCGCCAGCAGCCAAGACCGTCTTCGGGAGAGGAGTACAGATACGCAGTATTTT. Amino acid sequence: CASSQDRLRERSTDTQYF.